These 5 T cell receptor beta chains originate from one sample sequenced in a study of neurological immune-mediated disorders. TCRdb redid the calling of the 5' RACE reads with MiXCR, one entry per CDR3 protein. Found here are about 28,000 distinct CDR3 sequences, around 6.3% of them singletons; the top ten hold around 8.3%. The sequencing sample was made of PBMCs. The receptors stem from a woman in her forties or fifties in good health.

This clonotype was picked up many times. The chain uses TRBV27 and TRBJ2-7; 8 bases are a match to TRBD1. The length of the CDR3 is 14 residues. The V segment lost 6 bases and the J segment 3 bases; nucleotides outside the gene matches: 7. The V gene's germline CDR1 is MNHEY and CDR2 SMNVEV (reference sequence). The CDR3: CASRLSDRVYEQYF. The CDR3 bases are TGTGCCAGCAGACTATCGGACAGGGTCTACGAGCAGTACTTC.

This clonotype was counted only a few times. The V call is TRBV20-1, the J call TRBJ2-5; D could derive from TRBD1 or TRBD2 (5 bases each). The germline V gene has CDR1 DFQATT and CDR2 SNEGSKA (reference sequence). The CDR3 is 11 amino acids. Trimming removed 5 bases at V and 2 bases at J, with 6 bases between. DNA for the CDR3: TGCAGTGCTTGGGGGCAAGAGACCCAGTACTTC. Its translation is CSAWGQETQYF.

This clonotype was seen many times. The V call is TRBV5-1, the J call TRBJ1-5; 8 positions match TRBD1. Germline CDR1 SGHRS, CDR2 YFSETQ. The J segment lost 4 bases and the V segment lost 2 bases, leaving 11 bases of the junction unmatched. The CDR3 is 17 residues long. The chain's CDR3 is CASSFDPTDRANQPQHF. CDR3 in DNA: TGCGCCAGCAGCTTTGACCCCACGGACAGGGCGAATCAGCCCCAGCATTTT. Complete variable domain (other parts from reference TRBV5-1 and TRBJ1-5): KAGVTQTPRYLIKTRGQQVTLSCSPISGHRSVSWYQQTPGQGLQFLFEYFSETQRNKGNFPGRFSGRQFSNSRSEMNVSTLELGDSALYLCASSFDPTDRANQPQHFGDGTRLSIL.

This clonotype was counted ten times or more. In DNA, the CDR3 is TGTGCCAGCAGCCCGCGGGACTCCCTCGATACGCAGTATTTT. Residues: CASSPRDSLDTQYF. The rearrangement joins TRBV7-3 to TRBJ2-3; a weak D match, TRBD2 (6 bases). The CDR3 contains 14 residues. V was pared by 5 bases and J by 6 bases, with 15 bases between. Germline V gene data show CDR1 as SGHTA and CDR2 as FQGTGA.

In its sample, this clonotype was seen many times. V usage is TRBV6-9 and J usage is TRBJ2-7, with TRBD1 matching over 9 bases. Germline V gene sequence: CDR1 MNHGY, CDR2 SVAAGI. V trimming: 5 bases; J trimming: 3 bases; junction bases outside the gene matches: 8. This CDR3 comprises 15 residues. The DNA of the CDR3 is TGTGCCAGCAGTCCGGGACAGGGCGAGATCTACGAGCAGTACTTC. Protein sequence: CASSPGQGEIYEQYF.